Listed here are 20 T cell receptor beta chains from one sample, sequenced in a study of technical replicates of blood from four donors. Clones were sequenced by immunoSEQ multiplex PCR, and TCRdb holds only the in-frame ones, with some missing. The sample consists of 70,000 to 95,000 clones, 85% to 95% of them appearing once. Sample: T cells isolated from PBMCs. The receptors originated from a human donor in good health.

This chain uses TRBV5-1 with TRBJ1-2; TRBD1 might be the D (6 bases). The CDR3 has 13 residues. V lost 4 bases and J 8 bases, leaving 15 bases between the germline ends. CDR1 is SGHRS, CDR2 YFSETQ, per germline. The CDR3 DNA follows: TGCGCCAGCAGCACAGGTTCGGGGGGCGGCTACACCTTC. Translated: CASSTGSGGGYTF.

The rearrangement uses TRBV2 and TRBJ2-1, with a possible D match to TRBD2 (6 bases). This CDR3 contains 13 residues. Trimming pared 6 bases from V and 2 bases from J, leaving 8 bases between. CDR1 and CDR2 (germline): SNHLY, FYNNEI. CDR3 sequence: CASRREAYNEQFF. The CDR3 bases are TGTGCCAGCAGAAGGGAGGCCTACAATGAGCAGTTCTTC.

The chain employs TRBV18 and TRBJ2-1, with 13 bases lining up with TRBD2. V gave up 3 bases and J gave up 3 bases; unmatched junction bases: 11. CDR1 and CDR2 from the germline V gene are KGHSH and LQKENI. The CDR3 covers 19 residues. CDR3 sequence reads: CASSPWPGLAGKGYNEQFF. The CDR3 nucleotides read TGTGCCAGCTCACCGTGGCCGGGACTAGCGGGAAAGGGCTACAATGAGCAGTTCTTC.

The chain links TRBV5-1 to TRBJ2-4; 9 bases agree with TRBD1. Germline CDR1 and CDR2: SGHRS and YFSETQ. V was pared by 5 bases and J by 8 bases, with 2 bases of the junction left unmatched. This CDR3 comprises 12 residues. The CDR3 loop is CASSRTGDIQYF. CDR3 bases: TGCGCCAGCAGTCGGACAGGGGACATTCAGTACTTC.

The chain couples TRBV18 to TRBJ2-7; possible D gene TRBD1, 8 bases. CDR3 length equals 15 residues. V was clipped by 2 bases and J by 1 base, with 12 bases between them. Germline V gene sequence: CDR1 KGHSH, CDR2 LQKENI. Here the CDR3 DNA reads TGTGCCAGCTCACCAGGACAGGGAGGGTCCTACGAGCAGTACTTC. This encodes CASSPGQGGSYEQYF.

The chain couples TRBV5-5 to TRBJ1-2; D is unclear. The CDR3 is 13 residues long. In germline, CDR1 is SGHKS, CDR2 YYEKEE (reference sequence). Trimming pared 0 bases from V and 8 bases from J, leaving 11 bases between. The CDR3 region is CASSLDGVGGYTF. CDR3 sequence (DNA): TGTGCCAGCAGCTTGGACGGAGTTGGAGGCTACACCTTC.

This chain links TRBV7-6 with TRBJ2-5; 10 positions match TRBD1. Germline values: CDR1 SGHVS, CDR2 FNYEAQ. This CDR3 has 14 amino acids. V lost 5 bases and J lost 5; bases outside the gene matches: 5. CDR3 in DNA: TGTGCCAGCAGCGCCCGGACAGGGGGTGAGACCCAGTACTTC. Residues: CASSARTGGETQYF.

This clone was seen once. The chain employs TRBV5-8 and TRBJ2-7; 9 bases agree with TRBD2. The CDR3 sequence is 15 residues long. CDR1 is SGHTS, CDR2 YDEGEE, per germline. V dropped 4 bases and J dropped 2; count of bases not matched to a gene: 7. The CDR3 here is CASSLPIAGAYEQYF. DNA of the CDR3: TGTGCCAGCAGCCTTCCGATAGCGGGAGCCTACGAGCAGTACTTC. The whole variable domain, remainder taken from reference TRBV5-8 and TRBJ2-7, is EAGVTQSPTHLIKTRGQQATLRCSPISGHTSVYWYQQALGLGLQFLLWYDEGEERNRGNFPPRFSGRQFPNYSSELNVNALELEDSALYLCASSLPIAGAYEQYFGPGTRLTVT.

The rearrangement links TRBV19 to TRBJ1-5; 9 bases map to TRBD1. V lost 5 bases and J lost 4; bases outside the gene matches: 3. The CDR3 is 14 amino acids. Germline V gives CDR1 LNHDA, CDR2 SQIVND (reference sequence). DNA of the CDR3: TGTGCCAGTAGTCTGACAGGGGGAAATCAGCCCCAGCATTTT. Translating gives CASSLTGGNQPQHF.

V and J are TRBV19 and TRBJ2-1, with D tentatively TRBD2 (5 bases). Germline V gene sequence: CDR1 LNHDA, CDR2 SQIVND (reference sequence). The V end lost 6 bases, the J end lost 5 bases, and 14 bases lay between the germline ends. The CDR3 totals 14 residues. The CDR3: CASRRLAGDNEQFF. CDR3 nucleotide sequence: TGTGCCAGTAGACGTCTCGCGGGCGACAATGAGCAGTTCTTC.

This chain connects TRBV5-6 to TRBJ2-5; D may be TRBD1 (6 bases). Germline V CDR1 and CDR2: SGHDT, YYEEEE. This CDR3 is 13 amino acids long. The V end lost 3 bases, the J end lost 4 bases, and 10 bases lay between the germline ends. CDR3 region: CASSSFRGETQYF. CDR3 bases: TGTGCCAGCAGCTCGTTCAGGGGAGAGACCCAGTACTTC.

The chain couples TRBV7-9 to TRBJ1-2; unclear D gene. With 5 bases removed from V and 4 bases from J, the gap between germline ends came to 20 bases. The CDR3 sequence is 16 residues long. Germline-derived CDR1 and CDR2 are SEHNR and FQNEAQ (reference sequence). This CDR3 is CASSPTSGSHVYGYTF. The DNA for the CDR3 is TGTGCCAGCAGCCCCACCAGCGGCAGTCATGTCTATGGCTACACCTTC. The full variable domain, completed using reference TRBV7-9 and TRBJ1-2, is DTGVSQNPRHKITKRGQNVTFRCDPISEHNRLYWYRQTLGQGPEFLTYFQNEAQLEKSRLLSDRFSAERPKGSFSTLEIQRTEQGDSAMYLCASSPTSGSHVYGYTFGSGTRLTVV.

This clone has only one observation. The rearrangement links TRBV11-2 to TRBJ1-5; D might be TRBD1 (6 bases). CDR3 length: 17 amino acids. V lost 1 base to trimming and J lost 2 bases, with 15 bases between them. Germline V gives CDR1 SGHAT, CDR2 FQNNGV. In nucleotides, the CDR3 is TGTGCCAGCAGCTTAGGGCTCGGGGGGGCTGGCAATCAGCCCCAGCATTTT. It translates to CASSLGLGGAGNQPQHF.

V is TRBV20-1 and J is TRBJ2-7; TRBD1 might be the D (5 bases). Trimming pared 6 bases from V and 4 bases from J, leaving 7 bases between. Per germline, CDR1 DFQATT and CDR2 SNEGSKA (reference sequence). The CDR3 contains 10 residues. This CDR3 is CSADKYEQYF. CDR3 sequence (DNA): TGCAGTGCGGACAAGTACGAGCAGTACTTC.

This chain joins TRBV12-5 and TRBJ1-4; unclear D gene. Trimming pared 3 bases from V and 2 bases from J, leaving 4 bases between. Germline V gene data show CDR1 as LGHNT and CDR2 as FRNRAP. The CDR3 sequence is 13 residues long. This CDR3 reads CASGFVTNEKLFF. The CDR3 nucleotides are TGTGCTAGTGGTTTCGTTACTAATGAAAAACTGTTTTTT.

The genes are TRBV6-6 and TRBJ1-1; 7 bases agree with TRBD1. This CDR3 contains 14 residues. CDR1 and CDR2 (germline): MNHNY, SVGAGI (reference sequence). V shed 4 bases and J 0 bases; nucleotides not matched to a gene: 2. The CDR3 nucleotides read TGTGCCAGCAGTTCACAGGGGATGAACACTGAAGCTTTCTTT. This sequence encodes CASSSQGMNTEAFF.

The gene calls are TRBV4-1 and TRBJ1-4; D unresolved. V dropped 1 base and J dropped 0 bases, with 12 bases sitting between them. CDR1 is MGHRA, CDR2 YSYEKL, per germline. This CDR3 spans 17 amino acids. This chain's CDR3 is CASSQVAVFATNEKLFF. The CDR3 bases are TGCGCCAGCAGCCAAGTTGCAGTTTTTGCAACTAATGAAAAACTGTTTTTT.

This chain joins TRBV4-1 and TRBJ2-1; no clear D gene. V gave up 1 base and J gave up 4 bases, with 8 bases separating them. CDR1 is MGHRA and CDR2 is YSYEKL in the germline V gene. The CDR3 runs 14 residues. The CDR3 loop reads CASSQVGGYNEQFF. In DNA form, the CDR3 reads TGCGCCAGCAGCCAAGTCGGCGGATACAATGAGCAGTTCTTC.

This rearrangement joins TRBV5-4 to TRBJ1-2, with 8 positions matching TRBD1. The CDR3 contains 16 residues. Per the germline V gene, CDR1 is SGHNT and CDR2 is YYREEE (reference sequence). The V and J ends lost 0 bases and 2 bases, in that order; junction bases with no gene match: 6. The CDR3, as DNA: TGTGCCAGCAGCTTGGGGAGTAGGACAGGGAACTATGGCTACACCTTC. Its protein is CASSLGSRTGNYGYTF.

The rearrangement joins TRBV7-3 to TRBJ2-7; 10 positions match TRBD1. The CDR3 extends over 13 amino acids. With V trimmed by 5 bases and J by 6 bases, 4 bases remained unmatched. CDR1 is SGHTA and CDR2 is FQGTGA in the germline V gene. CDR3 sequence: CASSRDRGSEQYF. For the CDR3, the DNA is TGTGCCAGCAGCAGGGACAGGGGTTCCGAGCAGTACTTC.